This T cell receptor (beta chain) came from a study of beta chain features in type 1 diabetes. This CDR3 contains 16 residues. The J segment lost 4 bases and the V segment lost 2 bases, leaving 7 bases of the junction unmatched. CDR1 and CDR2 (germline): GTSNPN, SVGIG (reference sequence). Findings and limits, study-wide: Highly expressing activated T cells could be over-counted with a cDNA template. Whether TCRB rearrangement is influenced by HLA type was left unresolved in this analysis.

This clone was observed a few times. Its antigen is not identified. Via the markers CD45RO/CCR7/CD25/CD127/CD95/CD27, stem cell-like memory, regulatory, central memory and naive CD4+ cells were sorted. Expressed TCRB transcripts were sequenced after all isolated RNA was converted to cDNA. The repertoire was sequenced with immunoSEQ multiplex PCR; TCRdb's copy has only in-frame clones and lacks some. The data contain roughly 450,000 clones, over 11% of them singletons. The TCR comes from a man aged 25 to 40 in good health. J is TRBJ2-3 and V is TRBV30; 12 nucleotides align to TRBD2. The sequenced material came from naive CD4+ T cells from blood. Here the CDR3 DNA reads TGTGCCTGGAGTATTCCTAGCGGGAGGGGCTCAGATACGCAGTATTTT. Its protein product is CAWSIPSGRGSDTQYF. The full variable domain, its missing parts supplied by reference TRBV30 and TRBJ2-3, is SQTIHQWPATLVQPVGSPLSLECTVEGTSNPNLYWYRQAAGRGLQLLFYSVGIGQISSEVPQNLSASRPQDRQFILSSKKLLLSDSGFYLCAWSIPSGRGSDTQYFGPGTRLTVL.